These 23 T cell receptor beta chains came from one sample sequenced in a study of T cells in narcolepsy. Some clones are missing from TCRdb's copy, which holds only in-frame ones; the method was immunoSEQ multiplex PCR. The data hold around 30,000 clones, with around 83% observed a single time. The sample was CD45RA- memory CD4+ T cells from PBMCs. All receptors come from a human donor with narcolepsy.

The rearrangement uses TRBV29-1 and TRBJ2-7; tentative D call: TRBD2 (5 bases). Germline-derived CDR1 and CDR2 are SQVTM and ANQGSEA. The CDR3 is made up of 13 amino acids. Between the trimmed V and J ends, which lost 6 bases and 10 bases, there was a span of 22 bases. The CDR3 spells CSVVSGGPPKQYF. The CDR3 DNA follows: TGCAGCGTGGTATCAGGAGGCCCACCTAAACAGTACTTC.

As to this clone: An end of the junction does not agree with germline; a read error may underlie this. The chain couples TRBV18 to TRBJ2-5; D is possibly TRBD1 (6 bases). From germline, CDR1 is KGHSH and CDR2 LQKENI. The CDR3 runs 14 residues. The CDR3 nucleotides read TGTGCCAGCTCACAGACAGGACGCCAAGGGACCCAGTACTTC. Its protein product is CASSQTGRQGTQYF.

This clone was found once. This rearrangement joins TRBV7-9 to TRBJ2-7; possible D gene TRBD2, 5 bases. Germline V lookup: CDR1 SEHNR, CDR2 FQNEAQ (reference sequence). The CDR3 has 14 residues. With 2 bases removed from V and 5 bases from J, the gap between germline ends came to 13 bases. CDR3 sequence (DNA): TGTGCCAGCAGCTTAACCAGAGTGGGAGACGAGCAGTACTTC. This codes for CASSLTRVGDEQYF.

The gene calls are TRBV29-1 and TRBJ1-2; D is unresolved. Trimming pared 3 bases from V and 2 bases from J, leaving 13 bases between. The CDR3 contains 14 residues. The germline V gene encodes CDR1 SQVTM and CDR2 ANQGSEA. CDR3 region: CSVEVGAGNYGYTF. The CDR3 nucleotides are TGCAGCGTTGAGGTTGGTGCGGGGAACTATGGCTACACCTTC.

The rearrangement links TRBV6-1 to TRBJ2-2, with D unclear. This CDR3 spans 15 amino acids. V was trimmed by 2 bases and J by 2 bases, leaving 9 bases between them. Germline loops: CDR1 MNHNS, CDR2 SASEGT. The CDR3: CASSEWKGNTGELFF. The CDR3 DNA is TGTGCCAGCAGTGAATGGAAGGGCAACACCGGGGAGCTGTTTTTT.

This clone was found once. CDR3: CASSLQPGDGYTF. Here the CDR3 DNA reads TGTGCCAGCAGCTTACAGCCAGGGGACGGCTACACCTTC. The chain is built from TRBV7-8 and TRBJ1-2, with a tentative D call TRBD1 (6 bases). CDR3 length: 13 residues. V was shortened by 2 bases and J by 8 bases, with 12 bases between the two germline ends. Germline V CDR1 and CDR2: SGHVS, FQNEAQ.

V and J are TRBV10-3 and TRBJ1-2, with TRBD1 identical over 7 bases. The germline V gene has CDR1 ENHRY and CDR2 SYGVKD. This CDR3 spans 15 amino acids. The trim removed 5 bases at V and 4 bases at J, leaving 10 bases unmatched. Here the CDR3 reads CAISMGQTGFYGYTF. In nucleotides, the CDR3 is TGTGCCATCAGTATGGGACAGACTGGTTTCTATGGCTACACCTTC.

The chain has TRBV5-5 and TRBJ1-6; a weak D match, TRBD1 (6 bases). The V gene's germline CDR1 is SGHKS and CDR2 YYEKEE (reference sequence). The CDR3 totals 16 residues. Trimming took off 5 bases at V and 7 bases at J, with 19 bases between the two ends. The CDR3 here is CASSLGGYRVNSPLHF. CDR3 nucleotide sequence: TGTGCCAGCAGTCTCGGGGGATACAGGGTAAATTCACCCCTCCACTTT.

This rearrangement joins TRBV29-1 to TRBJ2-6; D is uncertain. V was cut by 3 bases and J by 1 base, with 4 bases left in between. Germline CDR1 and CDR2: SQVTM and ANQGSEA. The CDR3 consists of 13 residues. The CDR3 reads CSVDGSGANVLTF. The DNA for the CDR3 is TGCAGCGTTGATGGATCTGGGGCCAACGTCCTGACTTTC.

The J gene is TRBJ1-2, the V gene TRBV6-5; 7 bases match TRBD1. After removal of 5 bases from V and 4 bases from J, the junction contained 10 bases not matched to a gene. Germline V gene data show CDR1 as MNHEY and CDR2 as SVGAGI. This CDR3 is 15 amino acids long. The CDR3: CASSQTLTGSYGYTF. In DNA, the CDR3 is TGTGCCAGCAGTCAGACCCTGACAGGGTCCTATGGCTACACCTTC.

This clone was seen just once. The CDR3 DNA reads as TGCAGCGTTGCCAGCGCGGACAATGAGCAGTTCTTC. Translated, it gives CSVASADNEQFF. The rearrangement joins TRBV29-1 to TRBJ2-1, with D unclear. This CDR3 has 12 amino acids. CDR1 is SQVTM, CDR2 ANQGSEA, per germline. V lost 4 bases, J lost 5 bases, and 9 bases lay in between.

The chain recombines TRBV5-6 with TRBJ2-3; D is unclear. This CDR3 comprises 15 residues. Germline V lookup: CDR1 SGHDT, CDR2 YYEEEE. The V end was cut by 2 bases, the J end by 2 bases, with 12 bases between. CDR3 region: CASSFPQVNTDTQYF. The CDR3 nucleotides read TGTGCCAGCAGCTTTCCGCAGGTAAACACAGATACGCAGTATTTT. Full variable domain (missing parts from reference TRBV5-6 and TRBJ2-3): DAGVTQSPTHLIKTRGQQVTLRCSPKSGHDTVSWYQQALGQGPQFIFQYYEEEERQRGNFPDRFSGHQFPNYSSELNVNALLLGDSALYLCASSFPQVNTDTQYFGPGTRLTVL.

The chain uses TRBV14 and TRBJ1-2; D remains unclear. Germline V lookup: CDR1 SGHDN, CDR2 FVKESK. The CDR3 runs to 13 residues. The V end was cut by 1 base, the J end by 7 bases, with 10 bases between. The CDR3 bases are TGTGCCAGCAGCCAAGGACCAAGGGTTGGCTACACCTTC. Protein product: CASSQGPRVGYTF.

This chain connects TRBV5-1 to TRBJ2-5; the match to TRBD1 covers 9 bases. Germline V CDR1 and CDR2: SGHRS, YFSETQ. Unmatched junction bases numbered 4, after V lost 5 bases and J lost 5 bases. The CDR3 covers 13 residues. The CDR3 sequence is CASSTGGYETQYF. Written as DNA, the CDR3 is TGCGCCAGCAGTACAGGGGGCTATGAGACCCAGTACTTC.

The gene calls are TRBV28 and TRBJ2-3; 7 positions match TRBD2. The junction had 3 bases not matched to a gene; V was cut back by 6 bases and J by 0 bases. Germline values: CDR1 MDHEN, CDR2 SYDVKM. The CDR3 is made up of 14 amino acids. The CDR3 loop reads CASSQAGSTDTQYF. In DNA, the CDR3 is TGTGCCAGCAGCCAAGCGGGGAGCACAGATACGCAGTATTTT.

This chain uses TRBV19 with TRBJ2-5; D may be TRBD1 (5 bases). Germline V gene data show CDR1 as LNHDA and CDR2 as SQIVND (reference sequence). This CDR3 has 14 residues. The ends were cut back, 5 bases at V and 4 bases at J, with 14 bases in the middle. CDR3 in amino acids: CASSPPGFRETQYF. CDR3 DNA sequence: TGTGCCAGTAGTCCGCCAGGGTTCCGAGAGACCCAGTACTTC.

This chain joins TRBV30 and TRBJ1-2, with D possibly being TRBD1 (6 bases). The CDR3 contains 13 residues. Germline V lookup: CDR1 GTSNPN, CDR2 SVGIG (reference sequence). The V end lost 0 bases, the J end lost 4 bases, and 9 bases lay between the germline ends. CDR3 loop: CAWSVQGGYGYTF. The CDR3 coding sequence is TGTGCCTGGAGTGTACAGGGAGGCTATGGCTACACCTTC.

CDR3 nucleotide sequence: TGTGCCAGCAGCGAAACAGGGGGCTGGACAGATACGCAGTATTTT. Translated: CASSETGGWTDTQYF. The chain combines TRBV4-2 with TRBJ2-3; 9 nucleotides match TRBD1. Germline V gives CDR1 LGHNA, CDR2 YNFKEQ. The CDR3 covers 15 residues. Trimming took 5 bases from V and 3 from J; bases not matched to a gene: 6.

This clone was seen only a few times. The rearrangement joins TRBV4-3 to TRBJ1-1, with 7 positions matching TRBD1. The V and J ends lost 0 bases and 9 bases, in that order; junction bases with no gene match: 10. Germline lookup yields CDR1 LGHNA and CDR2 YSLEER. The CDR3 totals 15 residues. The CDR3 coding sequence is TGCGCCAGCAGCCAAGATCGTGCAGGGGGGCGAAAAGCTTTCTTT. This encodes CASSQDRAGGRKAFF.

This clone was seen more than once but under ten times. V usage is TRBV2 and J usage is TRBJ1-1, with D tentatively TRBD1 (5 bases). This CDR3 spans 12 amino acids. Germline CDR1 is SNHLY and CDR2 is FYNNEI. The V gene lost 6 bases and the J gene lost 5 bases, with 10 bases spanning the gap. The CDR3, as DNA: TGTGCCAGCAGAGGGGATGGAACTGAAGCTTTCTTT. It is translated as CASRGDGTEAFF.

The chain recombines TRBV18 with TRBJ1-2, with a tentative D call TRBD1 (5 bases). The CDR3 covers 15 residues. Trimming took 2 bases from V and 1 from J, leaving 11 bases between them. CDR1 is KGHSH, CDR2 LQKENI, per germline. The CDR3 nucleotides are TGTGCCAGCTCACCAATGGTAGGGGTTAACTATGGCTACACCTTC. Its translation: CASSPMVGVNYGYTF. The full variable domain, in which reference TRBV18 and TRBJ1-2 provide the parts outside the CDR3, is NAGVMQNPRHLVRRRGQEARLRCSPMKGHSHVYWYRQLPEEGLKFMVYLQKENIIDESGMPKERFSAEFPKEGPSILRIQQVVRGDSAAYFCASSPMVGVNYGYTFGSGTRLTVV.

The rearrangement joins TRBV30 to TRBJ1-4; perhaps TRBD1 as D (6 bases). The V end was cut by 0 bases, the J end by 1 base, with 15 bases between. Germline V gene sequence: CDR1 GTSNPN, CDR2 SVGIG (reference sequence). This CDR3 spans 17 amino acids. The CDR3 is CAWSVPGAIKTNEKLFF. In DNA form, the CDR3 reads TGTGCCTGGAGTGTACCAGGGGCAATTAAAACTAATGAAAAACTGTTTTTT.

This chain links TRBV7-9 with TRBJ2-2; the D gene is possibly TRBD1 (6 bases). Germline V gene lookup returns CDR1 SEHNR and CDR2 FQNEAQ (reference sequence). V was pared by 2 bases and J by 4 bases, with 8 bases between. This CDR3 has 14 residues. The CDR3 loop reads CASSLWTATGELFF. The CDR3 DNA reads TGTGCCAGCAGCTTATGGACAGCCACCGGGGAGCTGTTTTTT.